A single sample is the source of the 23 T cell receptor beta chains below, sequenced in a study of cytomegalovirus exposure and HLA in healthy donors (TCRdb year 2017). Library creation used the immunoSEQ multiplex PCR assay. A mixture of 60 forward primers for TCR Vbeta segments and 13 reverse primers for TCR Jbeta segments was used in the multiplex PCR. This immuneACCESS table, as held by TCRdb, lists in-frame sequences with V and J called but not all clones. Of the missing ones, under half trace to an unresolved V gene in checked studies; the others have no known cause. The sample contains 100,000 to 150,000 clones, 83% of them found a single time. Jointly, the top ten make up roughly 4% of the sample. The sequenced sample was PBMCs. The receptor set was obtained from a woman aged 40 to 50 in good health and CMV-seropositive.

This rearrangement joins TRBV19 to TRBJ2-2, with D maybe TRBD1 (5 bases). Per germline, CDR1 LNHDA and CDR2 SQIVND (reference sequence). V gave up 11 bases and J gave up 3 bases, with 16 bases separating them. The CDR3 length is 14 residues. The CDR3 loop reads CASKLRTYTGELFF. DNA of the CDR3: TGTGCCTCTAAACTTCGGACATACACCGGGGAGCTGTTTTTT.

V gene TRBV7-3 combines with J gene TRBJ2-1; unclear D gene. The CDR3 length is 15 residues. Trimming took off 2 bases at V and 0 bases at J, with 8 bases between the two ends. Germline V lookup: CDR1 SGHTA, CDR2 FQGTGA. The chain's CDR3 is CASSLSMSSYNEQFF. DNA of the CDR3: TGTGCCAGCAGCTTATCTATGAGCTCCTACAATGAGCAGTTCTTC. Full variable domain (missing parts from reference TRBV7-3 and TRBJ2-1): GAGVSQTPSNKVTEKGKYVELRCDPISGHTALYWYRQSLGQGPEFLIYFQGTGAADDSGLPNDRFFAVRPEGSVSTLKIQRTERGDSAVYLCASSLSMSSYNEQFFGPGTRLTVL.

The rearrangement joins TRBV19 to TRBJ2-7; D possibly corresponds to TRBD1 (6 bases). The germline gives CDR1 LNHDA, CDR2 SQIVND (reference sequence). The CDR3 runs to 16 residues. V was cut by 5 bases and J by 6 bases, with 23 bases left in between. CDR3 protein: CASSPEIQGKMPEQYF. Here the CDR3 DNA reads TGTGCCAGTAGTCCGGAGATACAGGGTAAGATGCCCGAGCAGTACTTC. The variable domain in full, with the rest retrieved from reference TRBV19 and TRBJ2-7, is DGGITQSPKYLFRKEGQNVTLSCEQNLNHDAMYWYRQDPGQGLRLIYYSQIVNDFQKGDIAEGYSVSREKKESFPLTVTSAQKNPTAFYLCASSPEIQGKMPEQYFGPGTRLTVT.

The rearrangement joins TRBV2 to TRBJ2-6, with D perhaps matching TRBD1 (6 bases). In germline, CDR1 is SNHLY, CDR2 FYNNEI. The V end lost 6 bases, the J end lost 3 bases, and 12 bases lay between the germline ends. The CDR3 is made up of 15 amino acids. CDR3: CASSQGRFGANVLTF. CDR3 sequence (DNA): TGTGCCAGCAGCCAGGGGCGCTTTGGGGCCAACGTCCTGACTTTC.

This clone occurred a few times. The rearrangement links TRBV4-1 to TRBJ2-1, with 7 bases fitting TRBD2. CDR1 and CDR2 (germline): MGHRA, YSYEKL. Trimming at V came to 0 bases and at J to 0 bases, leaving 5 bases not matched to a gene. The CDR3 covers 17 residues. The CDR3 sequence: CASSQEGLRSSYNEQFF. The CDR3 DNA follows: TGCGCCAGCAGCCAAGAGGGACTACGGAGCTCCTACAATGAGCAGTTCTTC.

The V gene is TRBV27, the J gene TRBJ2-4; D gene uncertain. CDR1 is MNHEY and CDR2 is SMNVEV in the germline V gene (reference sequence). V lost 2 bases and J 0 bases, leaving 20 bases between the germline ends. The CDR3 is 19 residues long. This CDR3 is CASSLPIPAVPIAKNIQYF. CDR3 coding DNA: TGTGCCAGCAGTTTACCCATCCCCGCGGTACCGATAGCCAAAAACATTCAGTACTTC.

A few counts support this clone. The chain combines TRBV4-1 with TRBJ2-5; 9 nucleotides line up with TRBD2. V lost 6 bases to trimming and J lost 5 bases; unmatched junction nucleotides: 10. From germline, CDR1 is MGHRA and CDR2 YSYEKL. The CDR3 runs 15 residues. In DNA form, the CDR3 reads TGCGCCAGCAGACCCCTACTAGCGGGTTTGGAGACCCAGTACTTC. This translates into CASRPLLAGLETQYF.

The chain uses TRBV19 and TRBJ2-2, with a weak D call TRBD2 (5 bases). V was pared by 3 bases and J by 0 bases, with 11 bases between. The germline V gene has CDR1 LNHDA and CDR2 SQIVND (reference sequence). CDR3 length: 16 amino acids. CDR3 protein: CASSMSSASNTGELFF. DNA for the CDR3: TGTGCCAGTAGTATGAGTAGCGCCTCGAACACCGGGGAGCTGTTTTTT.

The gene calls are TRBV7-3 and TRBJ1-1, with D perhaps matching TRBD1 (6 bases). The V gene lost 4 bases and the J gene lost 6 bases, with 12 bases spanning the gap. Germline values: CDR1 SGHTA, CDR2 FQGTGA. There are 13 residues in the CDR3. CDR3 protein: CASSSLQGAEAFF. The DNA for the CDR3 is TGTGCCAGCAGCTCACTACAGGGCGCTGAAGCTTTCTTT.

The V gene is TRBV15, the J gene TRBJ1-3; D is uncertain. Germline CDR1 and CDR2: LNHNV and YYDKDF (reference sequence). The V gene lost 6 bases and the J gene lost 11 bases, with 20 bases spanning the gap. The CDR3 contains 14 residues. The DNA of the CDR3 is TGTGCCACCAGTCCCGGCGGAGGCGATCACGCCATATATTTT. It translates to CATSPGGGDHAIYF. Filled out from reference TRBV15 and TRBJ1-3, the complete variable domain reads DAMVIQNPRYQVTQFGKPVTLSCSQTLNHNVMYWYQQKSSQAPKLLFHYYDKDFNNEADTPDNFQSRRPNTSFCFLDIRSPGLGDTAMYLCATSPGGGDHAIYFGEGSWLTVV.

This chain connects TRBV6-1 to TRBJ1-2; D is unresolved. V was pared by 3 bases and J by 4 bases, with 9 bases between. The CDR3 contains 13 residues. Germline CDR1 reads MNHNS; CDR2 reads SASEGT. In nucleotides, the CDR3 is TGTGCCAGCAGTGAGCAACAGATCTATGGCTACACCTTC. This codes for CASSEQQIYGYTF.

V gene TRBV30 combines with J gene TRBJ1-1; D possibly corresponds to TRBD1 (5 bases). Germline CDR1 is GTSNPN and CDR2 is SVGIG (reference sequence). V was shortened by 8 bases and J by 2 bases, with 9 bases between the two germline ends. The CDR3 consists of 11 residues. The DNA of the CDR3 is TGTGCCCAAACAGGAAACACTGAAGCTTTCTTT. Protein sequence: CAQTGNTEAFF.

The V gene is TRBV19, the J gene TRBJ2-5, with unresolved D. The CDR3 covers 15 residues. CDR1 LNHDA and CDR2 SQIVND come from the germline V gene (reference sequence). V lost 0 bases, J lost 2 bases, and 10 bases lay in between. The CDR3 DNA follows: TGTGCCAGTAGTATAGATTCAACAGCACAAGAGACCCAGTACTTC. Encoded protein: CASSIDSTAQETQYF.

The chain links TRBV27 to TRBJ2-5; tentative D call: TRBD2 (5 bases). The DNA end favors TRBJ2-7, so the J call may be wrong. The length of the CDR3 is 15 residues. Per germline, CDR1 MNHEY and CDR2 SMNVEV (reference sequence). The CDR3 nucleotides are TGTGCCAGCAGTTCCCCCCGGGATCTGGGGTACGAGCAGTACTTC. It encodes CASSSPRDLGYEQYF.

This rearrangement joins TRBV28 to TRBJ1-5; 11 bases are a match to TRBD1. This CDR3 spans 15 amino acids. V gave up 6 bases and J gave up 2 bases; unmatched junction bases: 3. CDR1 is MDHEN and CDR2 is SYDVKM in the germline V gene. CDR3 sequence reads: CASRWGQGGNQPQHF. The CDR3 DNA reads as TGTGCCAGCAGATGGGGACAGGGGGGCAATCAGCCCCAGCATTTT.

The chain has TRBV6-5 and TRBJ1-5; perhaps TRBD1 as D (5 bases). CDR3 length: 15 amino acids. Trimming left V 0 bases short and J 1 base short, with 7 bases between. CDR1 MNHEY and CDR2 SVGAGI come from the germline V gene. The CDR3 loop is CASSYSSGSNQPQHF. CDR3 nucleotides: TGTGCCAGCAGTTACTCTTCAGGGAGCAATCAGCCCCAGCATTTT.

This clone appeared once. The chain employs TRBV5-1 and TRBJ2-7; TRBD1 aligns across 12 bases. V gave up 6 bases and J gave up 6 bases; unmatched junction bases: 7. The CDR3 length is 14 residues. Germline CDR1 reads SGHRS; CDR2 reads YFSETQ. The CDR3 nucleotides are TGCGCCAGCATTCGGGGGACAGGGGGCGGCGAGCAGTACTTC. It yields the protein CASIRGTGGGEQYF.

The rearrangement joins TRBV9 to TRBJ2-3; D perhaps matches TRBD1 (5 bases). This CDR3 has 14 amino acids. V lost 0 bases and J 2 bases, leaving 7 bases between the germline ends. CDR1 and CDR2 from the germline V gene are SGDLS and YYNGEE. The CDR3 reads CASSVAGHTDTQYF. CDR3 in DNA: TGTGCCAGCAGCGTAGCAGGGCACACAGATACGCAGTATTTT.

The genes are TRBV30 and TRBJ1-1; D gene ambiguous. This CDR3 has 13 residues. Germline assignment: CDR1 GTSNPN and CDR2 SVGIG (reference sequence). Trimming took 2 bases from V and 0 from J, leaving 7 bases between them. DNA of the CDR3: TGTGCCTGGAGTACACCACTGAACACTGAAGCTTTCTTT. Protein: CAWSTPLNTEAFF.

A remark on this clone: Germline is not matched at one junction end, which may reflect a read error. V usage is TRBV7-9 and J usage is TRBJ1-1, with 7 bases that match TRBD1. Germline CDR1 and CDR2: SEHNR and FQNEAQ (reference sequence). The CDR3 loop spans 14 amino acids. This CDR3 is CSSSLGTANTEAFF. In nucleotides, the CDR3 is TGTTCCAGCAGCTTAGGGACAGCGAACACTGAAGCTTTCTTT. Drawing the rest from reference TRBV7-9 and TRBJ1-1, the complete variable domain is DTGVSQNPRHKITKRGQNVTFRCDPISEHNRLYWYRQTLGQGPEFLTYFQNEAQLEKSRLLSDRFSAERPKGSFSTLEIQRTEQGDSAMYLCSSSLGTANTEAFFGQGTRLTVV.

The rearrangement uses TRBV7-9 and TRBJ1-2; TRBD1 is a possible D gene (5 bases). The CDR3 is 13 residues long. Germline-derived CDR1 and CDR2 are SEHNR and FQNEAQ (reference sequence). Trimming stripped 5 bases from V and 4 bases from J, with 11 bases between. CDR3 sequence: CASSQGQAYGYTF. DNA for the CDR3: TGTGCCAGCAGCCAAGGACAAGCCTATGGCTACACCTTC.

The chain has TRBV9 and TRBJ2-7; 9 bases line up with TRBD2. There are 15 residues in the CDR3. Trimming cost V 7 bases and J 4 bases; bases outside gene matches: 12. From germline, CDR1 is SGDLS and CDR2 YYNGEE. The CDR3 sequence: CASAPPTSGKYEQYF. The CDR3 nucleotides read TGTGCCAGCGCTCCACCGACTAGCGGAAAGTACGAGCAGTACTTC. Full variable domain (missing parts from reference TRBV9 and TRBJ2-7): DSGVTQTPKHLITATGQRVTLRCSPRSGDLSVYWYQQSLDQGLQFLIQYYNGEERAKGNILERFSAQQFPDLHSELNLSSLELGDSALYFCASAPPTSGKYEQYFGPGTRLTVT.

The rearrangement uses TRBV5-1 and TRBJ1-2; D is ambiguous. The CDR3 is 14 residues long. With 0 bases removed from V and 6 bases from J, the gap between germline ends came to 12 bases. From germline, CDR1 is SGHRS and CDR2 YFSETQ. As DNA, the CDR3 is TGCGCCAGCAGCTTGGACCCGGGGTGGGATGGCTACACCTTC. Translating it yields CASSLDPGWDGYTF.